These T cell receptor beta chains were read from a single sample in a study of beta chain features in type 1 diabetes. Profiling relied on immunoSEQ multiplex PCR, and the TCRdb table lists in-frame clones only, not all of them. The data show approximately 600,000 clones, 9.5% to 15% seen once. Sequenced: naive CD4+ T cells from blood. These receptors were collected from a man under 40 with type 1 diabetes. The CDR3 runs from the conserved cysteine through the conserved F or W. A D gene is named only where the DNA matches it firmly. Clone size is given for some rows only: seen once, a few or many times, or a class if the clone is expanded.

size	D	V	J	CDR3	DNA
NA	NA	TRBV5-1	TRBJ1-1	CASSQEPDSRITEAFF	TGCGCCAGCAGCCAGGAGCCCGACTCCCGTATCACTGAAGCTTTCTTT
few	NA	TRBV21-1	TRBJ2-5	CASSKDLLAGPYQETQYF	TGTGCCAGCAGCAAAGATCTACTAGCGGGGCCCTACCAAGAGACCCAGTACTTC
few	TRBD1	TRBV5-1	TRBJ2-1	CASSPLGQGPREQFF	TGCGCCAGCAGCCCCCTGGGACAGGGGCCCCGTGAGCAGTTCTTC
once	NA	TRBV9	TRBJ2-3	CASSGLDPGADTQYF	TGTGCCAGCAGCGGGTTAGATCCGGGGGCAGATACGCAGTATTTT
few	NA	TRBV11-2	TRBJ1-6	CASSLERTAGSPLHF	TGTGCCAGCAGCTTAGAACGGACGGCGGGTTCACCCCTCCACTTT
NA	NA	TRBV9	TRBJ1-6	CASSVSGAESSPLHF	TGTGCCAGCAGCGTAAGTGGGGCGGAAAGTTCACCCCTCCACTTT
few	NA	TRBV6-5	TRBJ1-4	CASSFSLQATNEKLFF	TGTGCCAGCAGTTTTTCCTTACAGGCTACTAATGAAAAACTGTTTTTT
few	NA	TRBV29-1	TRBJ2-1	CSAMGDHRAQHNEQFF	TGCAGCGCCATGGGTGATCATCGAGCGCAACATAATGAGCAGTTCTTC
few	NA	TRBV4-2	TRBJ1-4	CASSLGQTTNEKLFF	TGTGCCAGCAGCCTTGGACAGACAACTAATGAAAAACTGTTTTTT
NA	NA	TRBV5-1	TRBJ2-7	CASSLGGNSYEQYF	TGCGCCAGCAGCTTGGGGGGAAACTCCTACGAGCAGTACTTC
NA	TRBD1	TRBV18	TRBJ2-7	CASSPGQRAYEQYF	TGTGCCAGCTCACCGGGACAGAGGGCCTACGAGCAGTACTTC
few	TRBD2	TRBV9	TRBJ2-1	CASSEGLAGAPYNEQFF	TGTGCCAGCAGCGAAGGACTAGCGGGGGCCCCCTACAATGAGCAGTTCTTC
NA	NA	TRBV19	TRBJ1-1	CASSIRETEAFF	TGTGCCAGTAGTATCCGGGAGACTGAAGCTTTCTTT
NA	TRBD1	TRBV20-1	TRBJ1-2	CSARGGTASTF	TGCAGTGCGAGGGGAGGGACAGCGAGCACCTTC
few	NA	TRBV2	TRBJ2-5	CASSASSALETQYF	TGTGCCAGCAGTGCTTCCAGCGCCCTAGAGACCCAGTACTTC
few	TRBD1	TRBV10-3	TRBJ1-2	CAISESETGRGDGYTF	TGTGCCATCAGTGAGTCGGAGACAGGGCGCGGCGATGGCTACACCTTC
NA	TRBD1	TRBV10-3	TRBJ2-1	CATGTGSYNEQFF	TGTGCCACCGGGACAGGCTCCTACAATGAGCAGTTCTTC
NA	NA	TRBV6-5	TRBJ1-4	CASSYDGSPANEKLFF	TGTGCCAGCAGTTATGACGGGTCACCGGCTAATGAAAAACTGTTTTTT
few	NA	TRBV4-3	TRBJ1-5	CASSQGMEGYQPQHF	TGCGCCAGCAGCCAAGGTATGGAGGGCTATCAGCCCCAGCATTTT
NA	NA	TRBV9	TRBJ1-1	CASSVSGGTEAFF	TGTGCCAGCAGCGTATCCGGTGGGACTGAAGCTTTCTTT
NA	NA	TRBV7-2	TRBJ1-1	CASSGLGQMNTEAFF	TGTGCCAGCAGCGGATTGGGACAAATGAACACTGAAGCTTTCTTT
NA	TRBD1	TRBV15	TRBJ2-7	CATSRDPFRTGLAYEQYF	TGTGCCACCAGCAGAGATCCGTTTCGGACAGGTTTGGCCTACGAGCAGTACTTC
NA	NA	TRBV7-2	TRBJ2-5	CASSSTSETQYF	TGTGCCAGCAGCTCCACGTCGGAGACCCAGTACTTC
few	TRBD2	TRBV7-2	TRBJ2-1	CASTSGGAPNEQFF	TGTGCCAGCACTAGCGGGGGGGCCCCCAATGAGCAGTTCTTC
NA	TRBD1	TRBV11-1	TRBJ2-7	CASSGVGQNYEQYF	TGTGCCAGCAGCGGCGTGGGACAGAACTACGAGCAGTACTTC
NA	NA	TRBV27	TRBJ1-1	CASSWGLDTEAFF	TGTGCCAGCAGTTGGGGGCTCGACACTGAAGCTTTCTTT
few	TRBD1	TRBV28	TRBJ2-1	CASSPGQGYEQFF	TGTGCCAGCAGCCCGGGACAGGGGTATGAGCAGTTCTTC
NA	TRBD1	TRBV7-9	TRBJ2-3	CASSPTGGTDTQYF	TGTGCCAGCAGCCCGACAGGGGGCACAGATACGCAGTATTTT
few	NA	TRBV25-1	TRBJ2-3	CASSAYRQPDTDTQYF	TGTGCCAGCAGTGCGTACCGACAGCCAGACACAGATACGCAGTATTTT
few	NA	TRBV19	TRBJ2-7	CASSGDLTFREQYF	TGTGCCAGTAGTGGGGACTTAACGTTTCGCGAGCAGTACTTC
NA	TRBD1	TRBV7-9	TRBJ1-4	CASSLHTGTDNEKLFF	TGTGCCAGCAGCCTTCACACCGGGACAGACAATGAAAAACTGTTTTTT
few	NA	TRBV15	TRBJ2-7	CATSRDRGVYEQYF	TGTGCCACCAGCAGAGATCGAGGGGTTTACGAGCAGTACTTC
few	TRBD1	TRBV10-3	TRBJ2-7	CAISQGQDSYEQYF	TGTGCCATCAGCCAAGGACAGGACTCCTACGAGCAGTACTTC
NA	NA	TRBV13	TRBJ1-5	CASSLGLPWPNQPQHF	TGTGCCAGCAGCTTAGGACTCCCATGGCCCAATCAGCCCCAGCATTTT
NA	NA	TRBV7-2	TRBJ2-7	CASSLARELTYEQYF	TGTGCCAGCAGCTTAGCGAGAGAACTTACCTACGAGCAGTACTTC
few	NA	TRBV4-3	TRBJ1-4	CASSRSTPDSGFTTNEKLFF	TGCGCCAGCAGCCGCTCCACCCCGGACAGCGGTTTCACAACTAATGAAAAACTGTTTTTT
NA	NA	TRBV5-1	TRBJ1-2	CASSWGTLQDGPGGGYTF	TGCGCCAGCAGCTGGGGGACGCTACAGGACGGCCCCGGAGGTGGCTACACCTTC
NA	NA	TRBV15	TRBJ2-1	CATSRVKPKGYNEQFF	TGTGCCACCAGCAGAGTAAAACCAAAAGGATACAATGAGCAGTTCTTC
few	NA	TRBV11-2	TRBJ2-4	CASSLERFENIQYF	TGTGCCAGCAGCTTAGAGAGATTCGAAAACATTCAGTACTTC
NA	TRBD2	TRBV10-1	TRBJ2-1	CASSAGGHFSSYNEQFF	TGCGCCAGCAGTGCGGGGGGGCACTTTTCCTCCTACAATGAGCAGTTCTTC
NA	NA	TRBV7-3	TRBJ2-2	CASSLSRETGELFF	TGTGCCAGCAGCCTGAGCAGGGAAACCGGGGAGCTGTTTTTT
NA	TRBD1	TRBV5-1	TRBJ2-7	CASSLDRGNEQYF	TGCGCCAGCAGCTTGGACAGGGGCAACGAGCAGTACTTC
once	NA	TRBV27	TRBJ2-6	CASSSRDTSSGANVLTF	TGTGCCAGCAGTTCCAGGGATACCAGCTCTGGGGCCAACGTCCTGACTTTC
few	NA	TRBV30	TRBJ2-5	CAWIPGGQQETQYF	TGTGCCTGGATTCCAGGGGGGCAACAAGAGACCCAGTACTTC
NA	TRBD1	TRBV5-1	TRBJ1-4	CASSSDRGEKLFF	TGCGCCAGCAGCTCGGACAGGGGCGAAAAACTGTTTTTT
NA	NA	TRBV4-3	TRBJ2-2	CASSQDNRAGGELFF	TGCGCCAGCAGCCAAGATAACCGGGCTGGCGGGGAGCTGTTTTTT
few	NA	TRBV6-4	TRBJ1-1	CASSSQPNTEAFF	TGTGCCAGCAGCTCACAACCGAACACTGAAGCTTTCTTT
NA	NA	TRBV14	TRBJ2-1	CASSRSAFGQFF	TGTGCCAGCAGCCGTTCAGCGTTTGGGCAGTTCTTC
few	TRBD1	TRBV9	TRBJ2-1	CASSPRDSSYNEQFF	TGTGCCAGCAGCCCCCGGGACAGTTCTTACAATGAGCAGTTCTTC
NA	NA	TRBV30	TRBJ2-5	CAWSVWTGPGTQYF	TGTGCCTGGAGTGTATGGACGGGGCCAGGGACCCAGTACTTC